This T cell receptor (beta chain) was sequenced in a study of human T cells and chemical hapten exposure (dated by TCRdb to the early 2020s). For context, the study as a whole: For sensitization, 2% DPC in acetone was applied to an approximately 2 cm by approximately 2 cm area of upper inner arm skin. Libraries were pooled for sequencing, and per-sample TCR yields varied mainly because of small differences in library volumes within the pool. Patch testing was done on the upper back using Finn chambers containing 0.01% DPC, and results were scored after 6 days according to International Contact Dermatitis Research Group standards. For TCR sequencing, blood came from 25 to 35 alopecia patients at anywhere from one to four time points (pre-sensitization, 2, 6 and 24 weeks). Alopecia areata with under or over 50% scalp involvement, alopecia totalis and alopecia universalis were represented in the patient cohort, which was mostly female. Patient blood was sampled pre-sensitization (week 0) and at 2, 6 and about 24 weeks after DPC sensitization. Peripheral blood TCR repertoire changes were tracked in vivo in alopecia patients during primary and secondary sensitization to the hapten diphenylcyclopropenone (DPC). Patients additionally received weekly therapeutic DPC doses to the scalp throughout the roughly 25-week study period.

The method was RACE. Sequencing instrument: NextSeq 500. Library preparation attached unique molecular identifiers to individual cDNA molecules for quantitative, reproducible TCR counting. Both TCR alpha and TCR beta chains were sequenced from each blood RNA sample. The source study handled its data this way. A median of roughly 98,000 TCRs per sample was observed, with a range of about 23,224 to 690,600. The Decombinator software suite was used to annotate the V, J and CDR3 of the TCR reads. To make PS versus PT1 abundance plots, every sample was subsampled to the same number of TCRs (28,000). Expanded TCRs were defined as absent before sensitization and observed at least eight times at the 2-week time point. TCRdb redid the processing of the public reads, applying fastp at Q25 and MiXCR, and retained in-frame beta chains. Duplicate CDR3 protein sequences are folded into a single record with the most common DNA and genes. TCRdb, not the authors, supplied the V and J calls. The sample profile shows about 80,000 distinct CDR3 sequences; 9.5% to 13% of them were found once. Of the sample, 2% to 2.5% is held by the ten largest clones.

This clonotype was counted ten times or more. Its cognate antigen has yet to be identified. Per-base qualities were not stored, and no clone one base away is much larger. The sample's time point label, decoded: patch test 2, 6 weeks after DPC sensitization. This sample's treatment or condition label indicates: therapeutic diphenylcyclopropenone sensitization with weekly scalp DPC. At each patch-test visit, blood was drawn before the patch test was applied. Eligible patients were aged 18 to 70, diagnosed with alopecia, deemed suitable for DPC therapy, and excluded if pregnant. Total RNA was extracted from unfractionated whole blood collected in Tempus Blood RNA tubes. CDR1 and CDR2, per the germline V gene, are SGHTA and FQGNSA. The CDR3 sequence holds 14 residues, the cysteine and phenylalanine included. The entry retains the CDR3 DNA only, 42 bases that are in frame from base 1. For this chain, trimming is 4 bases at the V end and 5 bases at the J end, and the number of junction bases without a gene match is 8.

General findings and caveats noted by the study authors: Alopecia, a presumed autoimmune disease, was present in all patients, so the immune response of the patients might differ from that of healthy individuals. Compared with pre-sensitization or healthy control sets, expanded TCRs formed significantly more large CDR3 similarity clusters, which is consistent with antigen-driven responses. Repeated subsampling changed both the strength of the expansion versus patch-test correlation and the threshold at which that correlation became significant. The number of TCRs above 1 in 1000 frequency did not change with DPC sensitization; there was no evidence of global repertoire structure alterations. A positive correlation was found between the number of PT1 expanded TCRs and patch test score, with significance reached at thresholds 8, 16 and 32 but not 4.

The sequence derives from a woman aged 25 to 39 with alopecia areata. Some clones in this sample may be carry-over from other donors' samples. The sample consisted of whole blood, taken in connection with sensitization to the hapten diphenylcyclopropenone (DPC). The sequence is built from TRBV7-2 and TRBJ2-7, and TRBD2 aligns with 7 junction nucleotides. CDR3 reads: CASSSSGNSHEQYF. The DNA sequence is TGTGCCAGCAGCTCGAGCGGGAATTCCCACGAGCAGTACTTC.